This T cell receptor (beta chain) was documented in a study of CD8 T cells in ankylosing spondylitis. General study findings and limits: Seemingly characteristic of ankylosing spondylitis blood was a TCR beta motif consisting of several highly homologous variants.

In the case of this clonotype: Antigen: not known.

V trimming: 5 bases; J trimming: 7 bases; junction bases outside the gene matches: 14. Germline V gives CDR1 SEHNR, CDR2 FQNEAQ (reference sequence). There are 16 residues in the CDR3. MiXCR, run by TCRdb on the 5' RACE reads, gives a single entry per CDR3 protein. The sample includes 200,000 to 300,000 distinct CDR3 sequences, about 10% of them seen just once. This receptor was taken from a male donor with ankylosing spondylitis or in good health (not recorded which). The specimen was blood, either unsorted or a sorted T cell fraction (not recorded which). J is TRBJ2-1 and V is TRBV7-9, with 7 bases lining up with TRBD2. CDR3 loop: CASSDGGEVIGNEQFF. The CDR3 coding sequence is TGTGCCAGCAGCGATGGGGGGGAGGTAATTGGGAATGAGCAGTTCTTC.